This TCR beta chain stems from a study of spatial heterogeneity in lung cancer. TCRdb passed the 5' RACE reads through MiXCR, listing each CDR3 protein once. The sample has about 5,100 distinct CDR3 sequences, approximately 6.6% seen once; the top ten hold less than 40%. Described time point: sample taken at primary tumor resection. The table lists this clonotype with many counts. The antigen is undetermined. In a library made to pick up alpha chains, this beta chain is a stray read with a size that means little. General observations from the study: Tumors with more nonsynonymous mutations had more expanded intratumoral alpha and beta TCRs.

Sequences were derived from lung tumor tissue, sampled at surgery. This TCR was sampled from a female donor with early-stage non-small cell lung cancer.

Written as DNA, the CDR3 is TGTGCCAGCAGCCCGCCCCCGGGACAGGGGGCCTACGAGCAGTACTTC. Translated: CASSPPPGQGAYEQYF. V usage is TRBV27 and J usage is TRBJ2-7; 11 positions agree with TRBD1. The V gene end was trimmed by 6 bases and the J gene end by 2 bases; junction bases not matched to a gene: 9. The CDR3 length is 16 residues. Germline V gives CDR1 MNHEY, CDR2 SMNVEV (reference sequence).